This entry is about one T cell receptor (beta chain). CD45RO-negative cells were positively selected for CCR7, leaving out terminally differentiated effector memory CD45RA+ cells. Sequencing used immunoSEQ multiplex PCR; TCRdb keeps in-frame clones, though not all of them. The sample has nearly 2 million clones, about 95% seen once. The data belong to a study of shared clonotypes between healthy human individuals. V was cut by 6 bases and J by 3 bases, with 12 bases left in between. This CDR3 spans 13 amino acids. Germline CDR1 reads MGHDK; CDR2 reads SYGVNS. The chain carries TRBV25-1 and TRBJ2-7; no definite D call. The sequence came from a young man in good health. Sequencing was carried out using naive CD8+ T cells sorted from blood. The CDR3 nucleotides are TGTGCCAGCAGGCCCCTATGGGGCTACGAGCAGTACTTC. Encoded protein: CASRPLWGYEQYF.